This entry lists 15 T cell receptor beta chains sequenced from one sample in a study of cytomegalovirus exposure and HLA in healthy donors. Amplification used 60 Vbeta primers and 13 Jbeta primers. Clones were read by immunoSEQ multiplex PCR, and TCRdb kept only the in-frame ones, dropping some. This sample yields about 52,000 clones, of which less than 70% are seen a single time; 12% belongs to the top ten. The sequenced material came from PBMCs. These receptors were obtained from a human donor in good health.

For the CDR3, the DNA is TGCGCCAGCAGCCACCGCGCCGGAGACCGGATCTATGGCTACACCTTC. Translating gives CASSHRAGDRIYGYTF. V gene TRBV4-1 combines with J gene TRBJ1-2; D is uncertain. The V end lost 3 bases, the J end lost 4 bases, and 18 bases lay between the germline ends. Germline CDR1 reads MGHRA; CDR2 reads YSYEKL. The CDR3 length is 16 residues.

This clone showed up just a few times. This chain joins TRBV29-1 and TRBJ1-4, with 8 bases lining up with TRBD1. CDR3 length: 12 amino acids. The J segment lost 7 bases and the V segment lost 4 bases, leaving 2 bases of the junction unmatched. Germline V gene data show CDR1 as SQVTM and CDR2 as ANQGSEA. Here the CDR3 DNA reads TGCAGCGTTGGAGGACAGGGTGAAAAACTGTTTTTT. As protein: CSVGGQGEKLFF.

The V call is TRBV15, the J call TRBJ2-5; 7 positions agree with TRBD2. This CDR3 region has 16 residues. CDR1 is LNHNV and CDR2 is YYDKDF in the germline V gene (reference sequence). After removal of 3 bases from V and 5 bases from J, the junction contained 12 bases not matched to a gene. The CDR3 DNA sequence: TGTGCCACCAGCAGGGACCTTCCCGGGCGGGGGGAGACCCAGTACTTC. Protein: CATSRDLPGRGETQYF.

The CDR3 sequence is CASSQGGQGTDTQYF. CDR3 in DNA: TGCGCCAGCAGCCAAGGAGGACAGGGGACAGATACGCAGTATTTT. The V call is TRBV4-3, the J call TRBJ2-3; 9 nucleotides line up with TRBD1. Germline CDR1 and CDR2: LGHNA and YSLEER. The CDR3 is made up of 15 amino acids. V shed 1 base and J 3 bases; nucleotides not matched to a gene: 2.

The rearrangement joins TRBV27 to TRBJ2-6; D might be TRBD1 (6 bases). Per the germline V gene, CDR1 is MNHEY and CDR2 is SMNVEV (reference sequence). CDR3 length: 14 residues. Trimming removed 9 bases at V and 1 base at J, with 10 bases between. The CDR3 loop is CASWTVSGANVLTF. Written as DNA, the CDR3 is TGTGCCAGTTGGACAGTTTCTGGGGCCAACGTCCTGACTTTC.

As regards this clone: The same CDR3 is also encoded by other DNA sequences in this sample. V and J are TRBV6-5 and TRBJ1-1; D gene uncertain. The germline V gene encodes CDR1 MNHEY and CDR2 SVGAGI. This CDR3 is 14 amino acids long. The V end was cut by 0 bases, the J end by 1 base, with 6 bases between. The CDR3 coding sequence is TGTGCCAGCAGTTACTCGAGAGGGAACACTGAAGCTTTCTTT. It encodes CASSYSRGNTEAFF.

This clone was observed a handful of times. The chain recombines TRBV4-2 with TRBJ2-7; 10 bases align to TRBD2. V gave up 0 bases and J gave up 2 bases; unmatched junction bases: 4. Germline V CDR1 and CDR2: LGHNA, YNFKEQ. The CDR3 loop spans 16 amino acids. CDR3 in DNA: TGTGCCAGCAGCCAAGATGTAGGGACTAGCGCCTACGAGCAGTACTTC. Its protein is CASSQDVGTSAYEQYF.

The chain uses TRBV2 and TRBJ1-6, with a tentative D call TRBD1 (6 bases). Germline V CDR1 and CDR2: SNHLY, FYNNEI. V dropped 4 bases and J dropped 6 bases, with 10 bases sitting between them. This CDR3 has 14 amino acids. CDR3 in DNA: TGTGCCAGCAGTGTCCGGGACACTAATTCACCCCTCCACTTT. Protein product: CASSVRDTNSPLHF.

The chain has TRBV28 and TRBJ1-5, with unresolved D. This CDR3 comprises 16 residues. The V end was cut by 4 bases, the J end by 3 bases, with 16 bases between. The germline V gene has CDR1 MDHEN and CDR2 SYDVKM. The CDR3 region has the DNA TGTGCCAGCAGTTCGAACTCGGGAACACCCAATCAGCCCCAGCATTTT. Protein: CASSSNSGTPNQPQHF.

This chain links TRBV7-6 with TRBJ2-7; 10 nucleotides agree with TRBD1. The CDR3 runs 14 residues. Germline lookup yields CDR1 SGHVS and CDR2 FNYEAQ. V lost 4 bases, J lost 6 bases, and 6 bases stayed unmatched. CDR3: CASSSMTGGSEQYF. CDR3 nucleotide sequence: TGTGCCAGCAGCTCTATGACAGGGGGCTCCGAGCAGTACTTC.

The chain couples TRBV14 to TRBJ1-6; D possibly corresponds to TRBD1 (6 bases). Germline CDR1 reads SGHDN; CDR2 reads FVKESK. This CDR3 has 17 amino acids. V lost 3 bases and J 0 bases, leaving 12 bases between the germline ends. CDR3 residues: CASSQDSFFSYNSPLHF. CDR3 DNA sequence: TGTGCCAGCAGCCAGGACAGTTTTTTCTCCTATAATTCACCCCTCCACTTT.

The sample holds a few counts of this clone. The genes are TRBV30 and TRBJ1-1; D uncertain. V lost 0 bases to trimming and J lost 3 bases, with 5 bases between them. Germline CDR1 and CDR2: GTSNPN and SVGIG (reference sequence). This CDR3 has 12 amino acids. The CDR3 loop is CAWSVRDTEAFF. For the CDR3, the DNA is TGTGCCTGGAGTGTGAGGGACACTGAAGCTTTCTTT.

The table lists this clone with a few counts. The chain uses TRBV27 and TRBJ2-2; 8 bases map to TRBD2. The CDR3 is 16 amino acids. The V segment lost 2 bases and the J segment 15 bases; nucleotides outside the gene matches: 17. The germline gives CDR1 MNHEY, CDR2 SMNVEV (reference sequence). CDR3 in DNA: TGTGCCAGCAGTTTACTCACTCGGGGGGGGACCCGAACGATGTTTTTT. It codes for CASSLLTRGGTRTMFF.

V gene TRBV5-6 combines with J gene TRBJ2-5; 13 positions match TRBD2. The germline gives CDR1 SGHDT, CDR2 YYEEEE. CDR3 length: 16 amino acids. V shed 7 bases, J shed 4 bases, and the junction held 10 bases outside the gene matches. The CDR3 here is CASLTSGGPTGETQYF. DNA for the CDR3: TGTGCCAGCTTGACTAGCGGGGGGCCCACCGGAGAGACCCAGTACTTC.

The chain recombines TRBV2 with TRBJ1-3; 9 bases align to TRBD1. The CDR3 has 14 amino acids. V trimming: 6 bases; J trimming: 8 bases; junction bases outside the gene matches: 8. Germline V CDR1 and CDR2: SNHLY, FYNNEI. CDR3 residues: CASRGGQGYDTIYF. CDR3 coding DNA: TGTGCCAGCAGAGGAGGACAGGGGTATGACACCATATATTTT.